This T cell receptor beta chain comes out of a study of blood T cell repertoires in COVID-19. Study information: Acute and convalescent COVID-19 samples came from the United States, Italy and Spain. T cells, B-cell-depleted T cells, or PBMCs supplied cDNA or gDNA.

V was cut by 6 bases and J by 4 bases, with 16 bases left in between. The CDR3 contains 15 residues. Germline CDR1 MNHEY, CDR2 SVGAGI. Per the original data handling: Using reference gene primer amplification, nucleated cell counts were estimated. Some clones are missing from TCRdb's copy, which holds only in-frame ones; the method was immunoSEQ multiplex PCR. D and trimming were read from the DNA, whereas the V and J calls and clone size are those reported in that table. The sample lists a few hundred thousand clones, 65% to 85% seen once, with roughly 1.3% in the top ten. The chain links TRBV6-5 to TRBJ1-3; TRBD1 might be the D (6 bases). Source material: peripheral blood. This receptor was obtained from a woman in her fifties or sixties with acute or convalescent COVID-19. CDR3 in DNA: TGTGCCAGCAGCCGACAGGCCACGGGAGGAAACACCATATATTTT. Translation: CASSRQATGGNTIYF.